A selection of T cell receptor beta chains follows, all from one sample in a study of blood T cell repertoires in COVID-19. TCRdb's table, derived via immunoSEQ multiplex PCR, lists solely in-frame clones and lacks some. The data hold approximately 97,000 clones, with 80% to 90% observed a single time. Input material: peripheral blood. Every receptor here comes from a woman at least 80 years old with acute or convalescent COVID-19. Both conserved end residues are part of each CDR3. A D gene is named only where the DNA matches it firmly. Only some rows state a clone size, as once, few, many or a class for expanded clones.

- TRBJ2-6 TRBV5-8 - TGTGCCAGCAGCTCCCAGGGGAGGGCCTCTGGGGCCAACGTCCTGACTTTC CASSSQGRASGANVLTF
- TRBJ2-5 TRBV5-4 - TGTGCCAGCAGCCCGGAGGGCCGGGAGACCCAGTACTTC CASSPEGRETQYF
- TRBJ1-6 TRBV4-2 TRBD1 TGTGCCAGCAGCCAAGATCTGGGACAGAAGTGTTTCTTT CASSQDLGQKCFF
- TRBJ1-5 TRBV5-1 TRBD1 TGCGCCAGCAGCTCGGGGACAGGAGATTTCAATCAGCCCCAGCATTTT CASSSGTGDFNQPQHF
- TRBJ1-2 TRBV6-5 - TGTGCCAGCAGTTATAGGTCCGGAGATGGCTACACCTTC CASSYRSGDGYTF
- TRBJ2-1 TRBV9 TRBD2 TGTGCCAGCAGCCGGGGGGGCTCCTACAATGAGCAGTTCTTC CASSRGGSYNEQFF
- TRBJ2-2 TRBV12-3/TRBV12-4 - TGTGCCAGCGGGTCAGTGGACAGCATAGCGCTGTTTTTT CASGSVDSIALFF
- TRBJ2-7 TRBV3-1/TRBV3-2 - TGTGCCAGCAGCCAAGGTGTATACGAGCAGTACTTC CASSQGVYEQYF
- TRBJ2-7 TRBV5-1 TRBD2 TGCGCCAGCACCTCTAGCGGGAGCTCCTACGAGCAGTACTTC CASTSSGSSYEQYF
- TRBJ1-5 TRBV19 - TGTGCCAGTAACGCGGGCAATCAGCCCCAGCATTTT CASNAGNQPQHF
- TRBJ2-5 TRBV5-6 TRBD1 TGTGCCAGCAGCCTGCCCAGGGGGCTAGGGGAGACCCAGTACTTC CASSLPRGLGETQYF
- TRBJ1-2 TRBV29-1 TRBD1 TGCAGCGTCTCTACCCCAGGGGGGAGGATGGTTGGCTACACCTTC CSVSTPGGRMVGYTF
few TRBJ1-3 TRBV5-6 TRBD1 TGTGCCAGCAGCTGGACAGGGGAGGCTTCTGGAAACACCATATATTTT CASSWTGEASGNTIYF
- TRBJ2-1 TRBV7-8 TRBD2 TGTGCCAGCAGCTTAGCTCCGGGACTAGCGGTTTGGTTCTTC CASSLAPGLAVWFF
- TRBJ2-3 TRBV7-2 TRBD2 TGTGCCAGCAGCTTATGGGGTAGCGGGAGGTCAGATACGCAGTATTTT CASSLWGSGRSDTQYF
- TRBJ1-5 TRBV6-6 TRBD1 TGTGCCAGCAGAAGGACAGGGGAAGACAATCAGCCCCAGCATTTT CASRRTGEDNQPQHF
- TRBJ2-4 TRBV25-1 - TGTGCCAGCAGTGACAGAGGAAACCTAGCCAAAAACATTCAGTACTTC CASSDRGNLAKNIQYF
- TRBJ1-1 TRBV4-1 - TGCGCCAGCAGACCAGTTCCCGTTTCCACTGAAGCTTTCTTT CASRPVPVSTEAFF
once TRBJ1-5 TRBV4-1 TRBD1 TGCGCCAGCAGCCAGGCGCAGGGGGGCATGCCCCAGCATTTT CASSQAQGGMPQHF
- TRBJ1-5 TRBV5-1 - TGCGCCAGCAGCTTGGACCCCGGGGGCAATCAGCCCCAGCATTTT CASSLDPGGNQPQHF
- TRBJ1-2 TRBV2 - TGTGCCAGCAGTGACAGGGTTAACTATGGCTACACCTTC CASSDRVNYGYTF
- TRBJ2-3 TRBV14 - TGTGCCAGCAGCCTCCGAAACGGGGGAAGCACAGATACGCAGTATTTT CASSLRNGGSTDTQYF
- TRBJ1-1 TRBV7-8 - TGTGCCAGCAGCTTAAGGGGTGGCACTGAAGCTTTCTTT CASSLRGGTEAFF
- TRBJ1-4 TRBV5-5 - TGTGCCAGCGGGCGGGGGCCGGCTAATGAAAAACTGTTTTTT CASGRGPANEKLFF
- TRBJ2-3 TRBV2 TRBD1 TGTGCCAGCAGTGACGGTCTCCTAAGGACAGGGGAGGATACGCAGTATTTT CASSDGLLRTGEDTQYF